This TCR beta chain appears in the sequencing data of a study of technical replicates of blood from a handful of donors. Produced via immunoSEQ multiplex PCR; TCRdb's table is partial and in-frame only. The data show some 80,000 clones, 93% seen once. The CDR3 consists of 15 residues. V shed 0 bases and J shed 4 bases, with 10 bases lying between them. Germline CDR1 and CDR2: MGHRA and YSYEKL. This rearrangement joins TRBV4-1 to TRBJ2-1, with D possibly matching TRBD2 (6 bases). The clonotype was recovered from a human donor in good health. Specimen: T cells isolated from PBMCs. The CDR3 bases are TGCGCCAGCAGCCAAGATCGGCGGGGTTACAATGAGCAGTTCTTC. This sequence encodes CASSQDRRGYNEQFF.